Below are 28 T cell receptor beta chains sequenced from a single sample in a study of regulatory T cells in long-lasting Graves disease. For TCR beta, libraries came from iRepertoire HTBI primers and Arm-PCR of CDR3 regions. TCRdb reanalysed the multiplex PCR reads using MiXCR and keeps one entry per CDR3 protein. The repertoire has around 500,000 distinct CDR3 sequences, about a fifth of them found once; the top ten carry 7% to 9.5%. Time point of the sample: persistent/refractory GD, antithyroid drugs over 5 years with positive TRAb. The TCR library was prepared using RNA isolated from PBMCs. Sample: peripheral blood mononuclear cells (PBMCs), taken when the disease was refractory, from a patient treated with antithyroid drugs. The receptors were sampled from a female donor with Graves disease.

This clonotype appeared many times. The rearrangement uses TRBV6-5 and TRBJ2-7; D is perhaps TRBD2 (5 bases). There are 13 residues in the CDR3. V dropped 0 bases and J dropped 3 bases, with 6 bases sitting between them. The germline CDR1 and CDR2 sequences are MNHEY and SVGAGI. CDR3 nucleotides: TGTGCCAGCAGTTACTCCGAGGGCTACGAGCAGTACTTC. Protein sequence: CASSYSEGYEQYF.

As to this clonotype: As the CDR3 is not closed by the conserved phenylalanine or tryptophan, this likely results from a read error. The chain recombines TRBV12-3 or TRBV12-4 with TRBJ1-1; D unresolved. V dropped 2 bases and J dropped 8 bases, with 6 bases sitting between them. The CDR3 length is 11 residues. CDR3 in amino acids: CASSLSGEAFS. The CDR3 DNA reads as TGTGCCAGCAGTTTATCTGGGGAAGCTTTCTCT.

This chain links TRBV30 with TRBJ1-2, with a tentative D call TRBD1 (5 bases). The CDR3 sequence is 10 residues long. CDR1 and CDR2 from the germline V gene are GTSNPN and SVGIG (reference sequence). V was pared by 5 bases and J by 6 bases, with 7 bases between. The CDR3 nucleotides read TGTGCCTGGGGGACCAATGGCTACACCTTC. Protein product: CAWGTNGYTF.

This chain joins TRBV6-5 and TRBJ2-7; D not resolved. V was shortened by 3 bases and J by 3 bases, with 12 bases between the two germline ends. Germline V gene lookup returns CDR1 MNHEY and CDR2 SVGAGI. The CDR3 extends over 14 amino acids. CDR3 amino acids: CASSYIRGDYEQYF. The CDR3 coding sequence is TGTGCCAGCAGTTATATTCGTGGGGACTACGAGCAGTACTTC.

The chain uses TRBV7-9 and TRBJ2-6; 7 nucleotides align to TRBD1. V was clipped by 4 bases and J by 0 bases; unmatched bases: 15. CDR1 and CDR2 (germline): SEHNR, FQNEAQ (reference sequence). The CDR3 is 20 residues long. The CDR3 nucleotides are TGTGCCAGCAGCTCCATCCCAGGGGACAGCCCCGGCTCTGGGGCCAACGTCCTGACTTTC. It specifies CASSSIPGDSPGSGANVLTF.

The rearrangement uses TRBV5-1 and TRBJ2-7; D is perhaps TRBD1 (5 bases). Between the trimmed V and J ends, which lost 4 bases and 7 bases, there was a span of 21 bases. The germline V gene encodes CDR1 SGHRS and CDR2 YFSETQ. The CDR3 extends over 15 amino acids. In DNA form, the CDR3 reads TGCGCCAGCAGCGATCAGGGCGGCTTACCTTGGGAGCAGTACTTC. Translating gives CASSDQGGLPWEQYF. Filled out from reference TRBV5-1 and TRBJ2-7, the complete variable domain reads KAGVTQTPRYLIKTRGQQVTLSCSPISGHRSVSWYQQTPGQGLQFLFEYFSETQRNKGNFPGRFSGRQFSNSRSEMNVSTLELGDSALYLCASSDQGGLPWEQYFGPGTRLTVT.

The sample holds a few counts of this clonotype. This may be a read error: a much more frequent sequence differs by one nucleotide. The V call is TRBV2, the J call TRBJ1-4; D gene ambiguous. The CDR3 length is 15 residues. In germline, CDR1 is SNHLY, CDR2 FYNNEI. Written as DNA, the CDR3 is TGTGCCAGCAGGCGGGCCTCGGCAGGCAATGAAAAACTGCTTTTT. Translation gives CASRRASAGNEKLLF. Filled out from reference TRBV2 and TRBJ1-4, the complete variable domain reads EPEVTQTPSHQVTQMGQEVILRCVPISNHLYFYWYRQILGQKVEFLVSFYNNEISEKSEIFDDQFSVERPDGSNFTLKIRSTKLEDSAMYFCASRRASAGNEKLLFGSGTQLSVL.

This clonotype was observed many times. The chain joins TRBV28 to TRBJ1-1; D uncertain. Germline V gene lookup returns CDR1 MDHEN and CDR2 SYDVKM. Trimming stripped 7 bases from V and 1 base from J, with 7 bases between. This CDR3 contains 12 residues. CDR3 DNA sequence: TGTGCCAGCACGGAACAGAACACTGAAGCTTTCTTT. It specifies CASTEQNTEAFF.

Only a few counts were recorded for this clonotype. This chain uses TRBV3-2 with TRBJ2-7; the table's D gene call, TRBD2, was not cross checked with the DNA. TRBV3-2 is listed as a pseudogene. The CDR3 runs 12 residues. The CDR3 loop reads CANRTETYEQYF. The CDR3 DNA follows: TGTGCCAACCGGACTGAAACCTACGAGCAGTACTTC.

To note about this clonotype: An end of the junction differs from the germline gene, which may be a read error. This chain uses TRBV27 with TRBJ2-5; 11 bases line up with TRBD1. Germline CDR1 MNHEY, CDR2 SMNVEV (reference sequence). This CDR3 is 14 amino acids long. The CDR3 region has the DNA TGTGCCAGCAGTTCCGGGACAGGGGGAGAGACCCAGCACTTC. It specifies CASSSGTGGETQHF.

This clonotype was seen ten or more times. The chain links TRBV28 to TRBJ2-7; 10 bases fit TRBD1. CDR3 length equals 15 residues. Trimming took 5 bases from V and 3 from J; bases not matched to a gene: 7. From germline, CDR1 is MDHEN and CDR2 SYDVKM. The CDR3 bases are TGTGCCAGCAGTACTCCGGGACAGGGGTTCTACGAGCAGTACTTC. This sequence encodes CASSTPGQGFYEQYF.

This clonotype has a handful of counts. The gene calls are TRBV28 and TRBJ1-3; 7 nucleotides match TRBD1. Trimming removed 4 bases from V and 4 bases from J; junction bases left unmatched: 1. The CDR3 totals 13 residues. Germline lookup yields CDR1 MDHEN and CDR2 SYDVKM. CDR3 bases: TGTGCCAGCAGTTACAGGGGCGGAAACACCATATATTTT. It specifies CASSYRGGNTIYF.

The count of this clonotype is one. One end of the junction fails to match germline, which may point to a read error. This sequence joins TRBV7-2 and TRBJ1-2, with D maybe TRBD1 (5 bases). The CDR3 has 15 residues. Germline V gene data show CDR1 as SGHTA and CDR2 as FQGNSA. The CDR3 loop is CASSLFPGTNCGYTF. As DNA, the CDR3 is TGCGCCAGCAGCTTGTTTCCGGGGACCAACTGTGGCTACACCTTC.

This chain links TRBV12-3 or TRBV12-4 with TRBJ2-7; 7 nucleotides match TRBD2. The CDR3 extends over 12 amino acids. V gave up 6 bases and J gave up 9 bases; unmatched junction bases: 8. The CDR3 bases are TGTGCCAGCAGGGGAGGGGAATCCGGGCAGTACTTC. Protein product: CASRGGESGQYF.

The genes are TRBV20-1 and TRBJ1-1; D ambiguous. The CDR3 runs 12 residues. Germline CDR1 and CDR2: DFQATT and SNEGSKA (reference sequence). The CDR3 spells CRGEGWNTEAFF. CDR3 DNA: TGCAGGGGTGAGGGCTGGAACACTGAAGCTTTCTTT.

A remark on this clonotype: One end of the junction fails to match germline, which may point to a read error. The CDR3 sequence: CASSQVSPPAGTDEKLFF. The CDR3 nucleotides read TGCGCCAGCAGCCAAGTAAGCCCGCCCGCAGGGACCGATGAAAAACTGTTTTTT. This chain links TRBV2 with TRBJ1-4, with D maybe TRBD1 (5 bases). This CDR3 spans 18 amino acids. Germline V gene sequence: CDR1 SNHLY, CDR2 FYNNEI. Complete variable domain (other parts from reference TRBV2 and TRBJ1-4): EPEVTQTPSHQVTQMGQEVILRCVPISNHLYFYWYRQILGQKVEFLVSFYNNEISEKSEIFDDQFSVERPDGSNFTLKIRSTKLEDSAMYFCASSQVSPPAGTDEKLFFGSGTQLSVL.

The chain uses TRBV30 and TRBJ2-4; D may be TRBD2 (5 bases). There are 15 residues in the CDR3. Germline CDR1 is GTSNPN and CDR2 is SVGIG (reference sequence). Between the trimmed V and J ends, which lost 2 bases and 1 base, there was a span of 12 bases. The CDR3 region has the DNA TGTGCCTGGAGTCGAGGGAAAGTGGCCAAAAACATTCAGTACTTC. Translating gives CAWSRGKVAKNIQYF.

The chain links TRBV28 to TRBJ2-4; 9 bases are shared with TRBD1. Per germline, CDR1 MDHEN and CDR2 SYDVKM. This CDR3 spans 16 amino acids. The J segment lost 4 bases and the V segment lost 6 bases, leaving 10 bases of the junction unmatched. The CDR3 DNA reads as TGTGCCAGCAGCCGGGCCCGGGGACAGGGTAAAAACATTCAGTACTTC. It translates to CASSRARGQGKNIQYF.

The chain combines TRBV25-1 with TRBJ2-1; 8 bases match TRBD2. CDR1 MGHDK and CDR2 SYGVNS come from the germline V gene. The V and J ends lost 3 bases and 6 bases, in that order; junction bases with no gene match: 7. The CDR3 totals 15 residues. CDR3 nucleotide sequence: TGTGCCAGCAGTGAGGGAGTAGCGGGGCTCAATGAGCAGTTCTTC. Residues: CASSEGVAGLNEQFF.

The chain carries TRBV14 and TRBJ2-1, with 8 bases identical to TRBD1. The CDR3 covers 16 residues. Per germline, CDR1 SGHDN and CDR2 FVKESK. J lost 5 bases, V lost 3 bases, and 9 bases had no gene match. The CDR3 loop is CASSQNPGQAHNEQFF. The DNA for the CDR3 is TGTGCCAGCAGCCAGAATCCGGGACAGGCCCACAATGAGCAGTTCTTC.

This clonotype was seen at least ten times. V gene TRBV20-1 combines with J gene TRBJ1-2; 10 nucleotides align to TRBD1. After removal of 6 bases from V and 7 bases from J, the junction contained 5 bases not matched to a gene. CDR3 size: 12 residues. Germline CDR1 and CDR2: DFQATT and SNEGSKA (reference sequence). CDR3 in DNA: TGCAGTGCGGGACAGGGGATGGGTGGCTACACCTTC. As protein: CSAGQGMGGYTF.

This clonotype was detected once. The chain is built from TRBV7-6 and TRBJ2-2; 7 bases match TRBD2. Germline V CDR1 and CDR2: SGHVS, FNYEAQ. CDR3 length: 15 residues. V was clipped by 5 bases and J by 6 bases; unmatched bases: 9. In DNA, the CDR3 is TGTGCCAGCAGCCAGAATGGGGGGGTCCCCGGGGAGCTGTTTTTT. The encoded protein is CASSQNGGVPGELFF.

Of note for this clonotype: This may stem from a read error, because a much larger clone lies one nucleotide away. The chain carries TRBV6-2 or TRBV6-3 and TRBJ2-2; 9 bases are shared with TRBD1. The CDR3 covers 14 residues. V lost 7 bases, J lost 6 bases, and 6 bases stayed unmatched. Per germline, CDR1 MNHEY and CDR2 SVGEGT. In nucleotides, the CDR3 is TGTGCCAGCAAGAAGGGACAGGGCGCCGGGGAGCTGTTTTTT. Amino acids: CASKKGQGAGELFF.

This clonotype appeared many times. The chain employs TRBV12-3 or TRBV12-4 and TRBJ2-7; the D gene is possibly TRBD1 (6 bases). Trimming shortened V by 8 bases and J by 6 bases, and 14 bases separated the two germline ends. The CDR3 runs to 12 residues. CDR3 sequence: CASCVGGGEQYF. The CDR3 DNA reads TGTGCCAGCTGCGTAGGGGGTGGCGAGCAGTACTTC.

The chain couples TRBV6-1 to TRBJ2-5; 12 bases map to TRBD2. CDR3 length equals 16 residues. The V and J ends lost 5 bases and 5 bases, in that order; junction bases with no gene match: 9. Germline V gene sequence: CDR1 MNHNS, CDR2 SASEGT. Here the CDR3 reads CASSIGLAGLGETQYF. The CDR3, as DNA: TGTGCCAGCAGTATTGGACTAGCGGGGCTGGGTGAGACCCAGTACTTC.

This clonotype occurred a few times. J is TRBJ1-2 and V is TRBV20-1, with D possibly TRBD1 on 6 matching bases. The CDR3 sequence is 13 residues long. The V end lost 2 bases, the J end lost 6 bases, and 13 bases lay between the germline ends. Germline V gives CDR1 DFQATT, CDR2 SNEGSKA (reference sequence). The CDR3 sequence is CSARTGGGDGYTF. The CDR3 coding sequence is TGCAGTGCTAGAACCGGGGGCGGGGATGGCTACACCTTC.

J is TRBJ2-5 and V is TRBV30; 8 bases map to TRBD1. The CDR3 extends over 14 amino acids. Germline V gene data show CDR1 as GTSNPN and CDR2 as SVGIG (reference sequence). The trim removed 2 bases at V and 5 bases at J, leaving 7 bases unmatched. CDR3 sequence: CAWSLRTGKETQYF. In nucleotides, the CDR3 is TGTGCCTGGAGTCTAAGGACAGGGAAGGAGACCCAGTACTTC.

This clonotype was recorded at least ten times. The chain uses TRBV28 and TRBJ2-7, with D hard to call. CDR3 length: 15 amino acids. From germline, CDR1 is MDHEN and CDR2 SYDVKM. The germline V and J ends were trimmed by 4 bases and 4 bases, with 17 bases remaining between them. The CDR3 spells CASSSTTRAPYEQYF. The DNA of the CDR3 is TGTGCCAGCAGTTCGACCACCCGGGCCCCATACGAGCAGTACTTC.